Each of the 24 T cell receptor beta chains below was sequenced from the same sample in a study of CD8 T cells in ankylosing spondylitis. TCRdb passed the 5' RACE reads through MiXCR, listing each CDR3 protein once. The sample has roughly 250,000 distinct CDR3 sequences, about 10% seen once. The sample was blood, either unsorted or a sorted T cell fraction (not recorded which). These receptors all come from a male donor with ankylosing spondylitis or in good health (not recorded which).

This clonotype showed up many times. V and J are TRBV20-1 and TRBJ2-1, with TRBD2 matching 8 bases. V dropped 6 bases and J dropped 3; count of bases not matched to a gene: 4. The length of the CDR3 is 13 residues. The germline CDR1 and CDR2 sequences are DFQATT and SNEGSKA (reference sequence). CDR3 protein: CSALLAVYNEQFF. Here the CDR3 DNA reads TGCAGTGCCCTACTAGCGGTCTACAATGAGCAGTTCTTC.

The chain links TRBV30 to TRBJ1-1, with D unresolved. Trimming stripped 0 bases from V and 1 base from J, with 6 bases between. The CDR3 consists of 13 residues. Germline loops: CDR1 GTSNPN, CDR2 SVGIG (reference sequence). CDR3 region: CAWSVRRNTEAFF. In DNA form, the CDR3 reads TGTGCCTGGAGTGTACGACGGAACACTGAAGCTTTCTTT.

This clonotype was detected many times. V is TRBV20-1 and J is TRBJ2-5; maybe TRBD2 (6 bases). Germline loops: CDR1 DFQATT, CDR2 SNEGSKA (reference sequence). Trimming removed 3 bases at V and 4 bases at J, with 15 bases between. This CDR3 is 14 amino acids long. CDR3 loop: CSASPSGVIETQYF. In DNA form, the CDR3 reads TGCAGTGCTAGCCCCTCGGGGGTCATAGAGACCCAGTACTTC.

With regard to this clonotype: A much larger clone sits a single nucleotide away, making a read error possible. The gene calls are TRBV2 and TRBJ2-7; D call uncertain. The CDR3 has 14 residues. CDR1 and CDR2 (germline): SNHLY, FYNNEI. The CDR3 loop reads CVSSPRTLSYEQYF. For the CDR3, the DNA is TGTGTCAGCAGCCCCAGGACCCTGTCCTACGAGCAGTACTTC.

This clonotype was seen ten or more times. The V call is TRBV6-1, the J call TRBJ1-5; the D gene is possibly TRBD1 (6 bases). The germline gives CDR1 MNHNS, CDR2 SASEGT. The length of the CDR3 is 14 residues. The V gene lost 5 bases and the J gene lost 8 bases, with 16 bases spanning the gap. The CDR3 is CASSLTGVTEPQHF. The CDR3 DNA sequence: TGTGCCAGCAGTCTGACAGGAGTGACCGAGCCCCAGCATTTT.

This clonotype showed up many times. The V call is TRBV20-1, the J call TRBJ2-7; a possible D gene is TRBD2 (5 bases). Germline CDR1 DFQATT, CDR2 SNEGSKA (reference sequence). The CDR3 consists of 12 residues. The V end lost 6 bases, the J end lost 3 bases, and 12 bases lay between the germline ends. The CDR3 protein is CSATREDYEQYF. CDR3 bases: TGCAGTGCCACCCGGGAAGACTACGAGCAGTACTTC.

This clonotype was observed many times. The chain couples TRBV11-2 to TRBJ2-7; 11 bases agree with TRBD2. This CDR3 is 16 amino acids long. Germline loops: CDR1 SGHAT, CDR2 FQNNGV. J lost 4 bases, V lost 5 bases, and 10 bases had no gene match. CDR3 sequence: CASSTHRLAGKYEQYF. As DNA, the CDR3 is TGTGCCAGCAGCACTCATAGACTAGCGGGAAAGTACGAGCAGTACTTC.

This clonotype was picked up many times. V and J are TRBV3-1 and TRBJ1-1; perhaps TRBD1 as D (5 bases). This CDR3 comprises 11 residues. With 6 bases removed from V and 8 bases from J, the gap between germline ends came to 10 bases. Germline CDR1 LGHDT, CDR2 YNNKEL (reference sequence). This CDR3 reads CASSGGGEAFF. The CDR3 region has the DNA TGTGCCAGCAGTGGGGGGGGGGAAGCTTTCTTT.

In this sample, this clonotype turned up many times. The rearrangement joins TRBV21-1 to TRBJ2-7. TRBV21-1 is labeled a pseudogene. This CDR3 has 11 amino acids. The CDR3 reads CASAKAYEQYF. In DNA form, the CDR3 reads TGTGCCAGCGCCAAAGCCTACGAGCAGTACTTC.

In this sample, this clonotype turned up a few times. The chain's CDR3 is CASSPRPYYGYTF. CDR3 in DNA: TGTGCCAGCAGCCCTCGGCCTTACTATGGCTACACCTTC. The genes are TRBV12-3 or TRBV12-4 and TRBJ1-2; the D is unclear. There are 13 residues in the CDR3. Trimming pared 6 bases from V and 3 bases from J, leaving 11 bases between.

At least ten counts were recorded for this clonotype. This chain links TRBV20-1 with TRBJ2-7; TRBD2 matches 7 bases. V shed 3 bases and J 3 bases; nucleotides not matched to a gene: 11. CDR1 and CDR2 (germline): DFQATT, SNEGSKA (reference sequence). There are 15 residues in the CDR3. The CDR3 DNA is TGCAGTGCTAGGGGCGGGATAGCGGGTTACTACGAGCAGTACTTC. Translating it yields CSARGGIAGYYEQYF.

Notes on this clonotype: It may be a read error: a sequence one base away is much more abundant. The chain has TRBV7-2 and TRBJ2-3; D is unresolved. V dropped 5 bases and J dropped 3 bases, with 15 bases sitting between them. Germline V gene lookup returns CDR1 SGHTA and CDR2 FQGNSA. The CDR3 length is 15 residues. DNA for the CDR3: TGTGCCAGCAGCCGAACCCTCAAAGATACAGATACGCAGTATTTT. This encodes CASSRTLKDTDTQYF.

This clonotype was found many times. V gene TRBV29-1 combines with J gene TRBJ1-2; D remains unclear. The germline V gene encodes CDR1 SQVTM and CDR2 ANQGSEA. The CDR3 runs 14 residues. V lost 4 bases and J lost 4, with 16 bases in between. CDR3 region: CSVGRETVPYGYTF. CDR3 in DNA: TGCAGCGTTGGGAGGGAAACGGTCCCCTATGGCTACACCTTC.

Ten or more counts support this clonotype. The genes are TRBV5-1 and TRBJ2-3, with unresolved D. The germline V gene has CDR1 SGHRS and CDR2 YFSETQ. This CDR3 spans 14 amino acids. V gave up 1 base and J gave up 4 bases, with 10 bases separating them. This CDR3 is CASSLWQTSDTQYF. The DNA of the CDR3 is TGCGCCAGCAGCTTGTGGCAGACCTCAGATACGCAGTATTTT. Variable domain in full (rest from reference TRBV5-1 and TRBJ2-3): KAGVTQTPRYLIKTRGQQVTLSCSPISGHRSVSWYQQTPGQGLQFLFEYFSETQRNKGNFPGRFSGRQFSNSRSEMNVSTLELGDSALYLCASSLWQTSDTQYFGPGTRLTVL.

This clonotype was observed many times. The CDR3 bases are TGTGCCAGCAGCCCAGGACTAGCGGGGGTTTCAGGGTTCTTC. It encodes CASSPGLAGVSGFF. The V call is TRBV6-8, the J call TRBJ2-1; TRBD2 matches 13 bases. Germline-derived CDR1 and CDR2 are MNHGY and SAAAGT. V trimming: 6 bases; J trimming: 15 bases; junction bases outside the gene matches: 11. This CDR3 comprises 14 residues.

This clonotype was detected ten times or more. The chain joins TRBV10-3 to TRBJ2-7; 15 bases are shared with TRBD2. Germline V gives CDR1 ENHRY, CDR2 SYGVKD. The CDR3 is 17 amino acids. V gave up 2 bases and J gave up 4 bases; unmatched junction bases: 6. In nucleotides, the CDR3 is TGTGCCATCAGTGAGGGACTAGCGGGAGGGCCTTCGTACGAGCAGTACTTC. It specifies CAISEGLAGGPSYEQYF.

This clonotype has a count of ten or more. CDR3 DNA: TGTGCCAGCAGCCAAGAAGGCGGGGGACTGCAGCCCCAGCATTTT. It is translated as CASSQEGGGLQPQHF. V gene TRBV3-1 combines with J gene TRBJ1-5; D perhaps matches TRBD1 (5 bases). The length of the CDR3 is 15 residues. V lost 0 bases and J 7 bases, leaving 13 bases between the germline ends. Germline CDR1 LGHDT, CDR2 YNNKEL (reference sequence).

The table lists this clonotype with many counts. The chain recombines TRBV6-4 with TRBJ2-3, with D possibly TRBD1 on 6 matching bases. Deletions cut 3 bases from V and 0 bases from J, with 7 bases between. The CDR3 runs 14 residues. CDR1 and CDR2 from the germline V gene are MRHNA and SNTAGT. Written as DNA, the CDR3 is TGTGCCAGCAGTGAGCAGGGGAGCACAGATACGCAGTATTTT. It translates to CASSEQGSTDTQYF.

This clonotype was observed at least ten times. The J gene is TRBJ2-1, the V gene TRBV5-1, with 11 bases matching TRBD2. Germline V gene sequence: CDR1 SGHRS, CDR2 YFSETQ. This CDR3 has 16 amino acids. The J segment lost 0 bases and the V segment lost 5 bases, leaving 4 bases of the junction unmatched. CDR3 DNA sequence: TGCGCCAGCAGTAAAACTAGCGGGAGCTCCTACAATGAGCAGTTCTTC. Amino acid sequence: CASSKTSGSSYNEQFF.

At least ten counts were recorded for this clonotype. This chain's CDR3 is CASSWTSGGSYEQYF. CDR3 DNA sequence: TGTGCCAGCAGCTGGACTAGCGGGGGCTCCTACGAGCAGTACTTC. V is TRBV5-4 and J is TRBJ2-7; 13 nucleotides line up with TRBD2. V lost 3 bases, J lost 0 bases, and 0 bases stayed unmatched. Germline CDR1 and CDR2: SGHNT and YYREEE (reference sequence). The CDR3 extends over 15 amino acids.

The sample holds many counts of this clonotype. In DNA form, the CDR3 reads TGCAGTGCTAGATTAGGTAATGGAGAATCCCAGCCCCAGCATTTT. Translated, it gives CSARLGNGESQPQHF. The J gene is TRBJ1-5, the V gene TRBV20-1; D uncertain. Germline V gene data show CDR1 as DFQATT and CDR2 as SNEGSKA (reference sequence). V lost 2 bases and J lost 7, with 18 bases in between. This CDR3 contains 15 residues.

This clonotype came up many times. V gene TRBV3-1 combines with J gene TRBJ2-7, with D uncertain. The CDR3 has 12 residues. Germline CDR1 LGHDT, CDR2 YNNKEL (reference sequence). Trimming left V 5 bases short and J 5 bases short, with 10 bases between. CDR3 DNA: TGTGCCAGCAGCACCTACCCCAACGAGCAGTACTTC. This encodes CASSTYPNEQYF.

This clonotype was seen many times. The chain is built from TRBV6-1 and TRBJ2-3; D remains unclear. Trimming shortened V by 1 base and J by 0 bases, and 11 bases separated the two germline ends. Germline V lookup: CDR1 MNHNS, CDR2 SASEGT. The CDR3 has 16 amino acids. CDR3 DNA sequence: TGTGCCAGCAGTGAAGTGAAGGGCCTTAGCACAGATACGCAGTATTTT. Amino acid sequence: CASSEVKGLSTDTQYF.

Here the CDR3 DNA reads TGCGCCAGCAGCCTCAGGGGGCTCAATAATTCACCCCTCCACTTT. Protein sequence: CASSLRGLNNSPLHF. The chain combines TRBV5-1 with TRBJ1-6; 8 bases fit TRBD1. The J segment lost 5 bases and the V segment lost 4 bases, leaving 5 bases of the junction unmatched. The CDR3 contains 15 residues. Germline V gives CDR1 SGHRS, CDR2 YFSETQ.